The 32 T cell receptor beta chains below were found in one sample sequenced in a study of T-cell reconstitution after alpha-beta-depleted transplantation in children. This sample's TCRbeta library carried unique molecular identifier barcodes. TCRdb fed the PCR reads into MiXCR, producing one record per CDR3 protein. The table includes approximately 270,000 distinct CDR3 sequences, approximately 24% detected once. The sample was PBMCs, mostly from graft donor cells, taken 360 days after TCRalphabeta/CD19-depleted stem cell transplant. The receptors come from a female patient under 10 years old who had a stem cell transplant for congenital amegakaryocytic thrombocytopenia, so the T cells may come from the graft donor.

The chain employs TRBV5-1 and TRBJ2-2; 9 nucleotides line up with TRBD2. In germline, CDR1 is SGHRS, CDR2 YFSETQ. This CDR3 comprises 16 residues. Germline trimming cut 7 bases from V and 2 bases from J; bases unmatched to any gene: 9. The CDR3 DNA is TGCGCCAGCTGCGGGCGACTAGCGGAAAACACCGGGGAGCTGTTTTTT. Translated: CASCGRLAENTGELFF.

The chain recombines TRBV12-3 or TRBV12-4 with TRBJ2-3, with 9 bases identical to TRBD2. The V segment lost 6 bases and the J segment 6 bases; nucleotides outside the gene matches: 7. The CDR3 is 14 residues long. The CDR3: CASSWGLAGDTQYF. The CDR3 nucleotides are TGTGCCAGCAGCTGGGGACTAGCAGGCGATACGCAGTATTTT.

The chain employs TRBV14 and TRBJ2-2; TRBD1 aligns across 9 bases. The trim removed 4 bases at V and 3 bases at J, leaving 12 bases unmatched. The CDR3 has 18 residues. Germline lookup yields CDR1 SGHDN and CDR2 FVKESK. The CDR3 sequence is CASSRIYRGQGYTGELFF. Written as DNA, the CDR3 is TGTGCCAGCAGCCGAATATACAGGGGACAGGGATACACCGGGGAGCTGTTTTTT.

This clonotype was observed a handful of times. The V and J genes are TRBV5-5 and TRBJ2-6; D is undetermined. CDR3 length: 16 residues. Germline V lookup: CDR1 SGHKS, CDR2 YYEKEE (reference sequence). The V end was cut by 4 bases, the J end by 4 bases, with 15 bases between. The CDR3 protein is CASSPLSASGANVLTF. The CDR3 DNA sequence: TGTGCCAGCAGCCCTTTGTCGGCTTCCGGGGCCAACGTCCTGACTTTC.

This clonotype has only a few counts. The chain has TRBV15 and TRBJ2-5, with D possibly TRBD2 on 5 matching bases. The CDR3 loop spans 15 amino acids. Looked up from germline, CDR1 is LNHNV and CDR2 is YYDKDF (reference sequence). Trimming left V 0 bases short and J 3 bases short, with 11 bases between. The CDR3 nucleotides are TGTGCCACCAGCAGAGATGCGGAGGCTAAAGAGACCCAGTACTTC. Amino acids: CATSRDAEAKETQYF.

This clonotype was recorded a few times. The chain links TRBV18 to TRBJ2-2, with a weak D call TRBD1 (5 bases). The CDR3 is 15 amino acids. The ends were cut back, 0 bases at V and 4 bases at J, with 9 bases in the middle. Germline CDR1 and CDR2: KGHSH and LQKENI. The CDR3 sequence is CASSPPSGRTGELFF. CDR3 bases: TGTGCCAGCTCACCACCGTCAGGGCGCACCGGGGAGCTGTTTTTT. Based on the CDR3 plus reference TRBV18 and TRBJ2-2, the full variable domain is NAGVMQNPRHLVRRRGQEARLRCSPMKGHSHVYWYRQLPEEGLKFMVYLQKENIIDESGMPKERFSAEFPKEGPSILRIQQVVRGDSAAYFCASSPPSGRTGELFFGEGSRLTVL.

The sample holds a few counts of this clonotype. In DNA, the CDR3 is TGTGCCAGCAGTTTGCCCTTTCGTGAGACCCAGTACTTC. As protein: CASSLPFRETQYF. J is TRBJ2-5 and V is TRBV28; D not certain. The germline gives CDR1 MDHEN, CDR2 SYDVKM. V was trimmed by 3 bases and J by 5 bases, leaving 10 bases between them. The CDR3 is 13 amino acids.

A few counts support this clonotype. The genes are TRBV20-1 and TRBJ1-5, with no clear D. This CDR3 has 15 amino acids. Per germline, CDR1 DFQATT and CDR2 SNEGSKA (reference sequence). V was trimmed by 3 bases and J by 0 bases, leaving 12 bases between them. CDR3 nucleotides: TGCAGTGCTAGTTGGACGGATGCTAGCAATCAGCCCCAGCATTTT. Translation: CSASWTDASNQPQHF.

This clonotype has more than one count but fewer than ten. The chain combines TRBV29-1 with TRBJ1-5; D unresolved. The germline V and J ends were trimmed by 6 bases and 2 bases, with 11 bases remaining between them. The germline V gene has CDR1 SQVTM and CDR2 ANQGSEA. The length of the CDR3 is 13 residues. CDR3: CSVKSGGNQPQHF. The CDR3 DNA sequence: TGCAGCGTAAAGTCAGGTGGCAATCAGCCCCAGCATTTT.

This clonotype was seen only a few times. J is TRBJ2-1 and V is TRBV28, with no clear D. V lost 3 bases, J lost 0 bases, and 9 bases lay in between. The CDR3 sequence is 15 residues long. Germline-derived CDR1 and CDR2 are MDHEN and SYDVKM. The CDR3 protein is CASSFLPSSYNEQFF. Here the CDR3 DNA reads TGTGCCAGCAGTTTTCTGCCGAGCTCCTACAATGAGCAGTTCTTC.

This clonotype turned up a few times. V is TRBV20-1 and J is TRBJ2-7; D is uncertain. Trimming removed 3 bases at V and 4 bases at J, with 10 bases between. The CDR3 sequence is 12 residues long. Germline V lookup: CDR1 DFQATT, CDR2 SNEGSKA (reference sequence). The CDR3 region is CSASLAEYEQYF. In DNA, the CDR3 is TGCAGTGCTAGTCTTGCAGAATACGAGCAGTACTTC.

This clonotype was seen only a few times. The chain couples TRBV28 to TRBJ2-7; D is uncertain. Trimming took 4 bases from V and 0 from J, leaving 7 bases between them. The V gene's germline CDR1 is MDHEN and CDR2 SYDVKM. CDR3 size: 13 residues. CDR3 in amino acids: CASSSRSSYEQYF. CDR3 coding DNA: TGTGCCAGCAGTTCCCGTAGCTCCTACGAGCAGTACTTC.

The gene calls are TRBV29-1 and TRBJ2-1, with 10 nucleotides matching TRBD2. V was clipped by 3 bases and J by 4 bases; unmatched bases: 12. CDR3 length equals 17 residues. Per germline, CDR1 SQVTM and CDR2 ANQGSEA. This chain's CDR3 is CSVEAGLAQFWYNEQFF. CDR3 coding DNA: TGCAGCGTTGAGGCGGGACTAGCGCAGTTCTGGTACAATGAGCAGTTCTTC.

This rearrangement joins TRBV6-2 or TRBV6-3 to TRBJ2-3; TRBD2 aligns across 11 bases. The CDR3 is made up of 17 amino acids. Germline loops: CDR1 MNHEY, CDR2 SVGEGT. J lost 1 base, V lost 4 bases, and 7 bases had no gene match. The DNA of the CDR3 is TGTGCCAGCAGTTCCTTTACTAGCGGGAGCCGCACAGATACGCAGTATTTT. Translation gives CASSSFTSGSRTDTQYF.

This clonotype was seen more than once but under ten times. The chain combines TRBV30 with TRBJ2-3; the D gene could be TRBD1 or TRBD2 (5 bases each). CDR1 and CDR2 (germline): GTSNPN, SVGIG (reference sequence). The V gene lost 4 bases and the J gene lost 4 bases, with 12 bases spanning the gap. The CDR3 loop spans 13 amino acids. In DNA, the CDR3 is TGTGCCTGGACCCCGGGGACGCCAGATACGCAGTATTTT. As protein: CAWTPGTPDTQYF.

This clonotype showed up just a few times. The V gene is TRBV4-2, the J gene TRBJ2-3; 11 nucleotides align to TRBD2. The CDR3 consists of 19 residues. Germline lookup yields CDR1 LGHNA and CDR2 YNFKEQ. The J segment lost 2 bases and the V segment lost 0 bases, leaving 10 bases of the junction unmatched. The CDR3 nucleotides read TGTGCCAGCAGCCAAGATGTCACCGGACTAGCGGGTATCACAGATACGCAGTATTTT. This sequence encodes CASSQDVTGLAGITDTQYF.

This rearrangement joins TRBV4-2 to TRBJ2-5; perhaps TRBD2 as D (6 bases). Germline CDR1 is LGHNA and CDR2 is YNFKEQ. V was cut by 1 base and J by 4 bases, with 7 bases left in between. This CDR3 spans 13 amino acids. The CDR3 loop reads CASSQGEAETQYF. The CDR3 coding sequence is TGTGCCAGCAGCCAAGGGGAGGCAGAGACCCAGTACTTC.

This chain links TRBV5-1 with TRBJ2-5, with D perhaps matching TRBD2 (7 bases). The CDR3 contains 12 residues. Germline values: CDR1 SGHRS, CDR2 YFSETQ. Between the trimmed V and J ends, which lost 7 bases and 4 bases, there was a span of 11 bases. The CDR3: CASGRGGETQYF. In nucleotides, the CDR3 is TGCGCCAGCGGAAGGGGGGGAGAGACCCAGTACTTC. The variable domain in full, completed from reference TRBV5-1 and TRBJ2-5, reads KAGVTQTPRYLIKTRGQQVTLSCSPISGHRSVSWYQQTPGQGLQFLFEYFSETQRNKGNFPGRFSGRQFSNSRSEMNVSTLELGDSALYLCASGRGGETQYFGPGTRLLVL.

This clonotype turned up a few times. The rearrangement uses TRBV5-1 and TRBJ1-1; D remains ambiguous. The V end lost 6 bases, the J end lost 0 bases, and 12 bases lay between the germline ends. The germline gives CDR1 SGHRS, CDR2 YFSETQ. The CDR3 contains 14 residues. CDR3 bases: TGCGCCAGCACGGCGGGCAGAATGAACACTGAAGCTTTCTTT. Its protein product is CASTAGRMNTEAFF.

This clonotype occurred a few times. This chain joins TRBV6-1 and TRBJ1-5; D is undetermined. CDR3 length: 13 residues. The germline V and J ends were trimmed by 5 bases and 4 bases, with 9 bases remaining between them. Germline V gene data show CDR1 as MNHNS and CDR2 as SASEGT. The CDR3: CASSPITNQPQHF. The DNA for the CDR3 is TGTGCCAGCAGTCCGATCACGAATCAGCCCCAGCATTTT.

This clonotype was recorded a few times. V gene TRBV9 combines with J gene TRBJ1-1; D ambiguous. The CDR3 sequence is 12 residues long. V lost 0 bases and J 6 bases, leaving 6 bases between the germline ends. In germline, CDR1 is SGDLS, CDR2 YYNGEE. CDR3 bases: TGTGCCAGCAGCGTAGTGAGATCTGAAGCTTTCTTT. Amino acids: CASSVVRSEAFF.

The chain links TRBV29-1 to TRBJ2-2, with 7 nucleotides matching TRBD1. V trimming: 5 bases; J trimming: 8 bases; junction bases outside the gene matches: 17. Germline CDR1 SQVTM, CDR2 ANQGSEA. The CDR3 sequence is 16 residues long. The CDR3 protein is CSVYHHRDSVQGELFF. As DNA, the CDR3 is TGCAGCGTTTACCACCACCGGGACAGCGTCCAAGGGGAGCTGTTTTTT.

This chain connects TRBV3-1 to TRBJ1-2, with 10 nucleotides matching TRBD1. V shed 2 bases, J shed 3 bases, and the junction held 9 bases outside the gene matches. The CDR3 covers 17 residues. Germline-derived CDR1 and CDR2 are LGHDT and YNNKEL (reference sequence). The CDR3 is CASSQPSDRGDDYGYTF. CDR3 sequence (DNA): TGTGCCAGCAGCCAACCTTCGGACAGGGGGGACGACTATGGCTACACCTTC.

V gene TRBV6-2 or TRBV6-3 combines with J gene TRBJ2-1, with D perhaps TRBD2 (5 bases). V dropped 7 bases and J dropped 5 bases, with 18 bases sitting between them. This CDR3 region has 15 residues. Germline V gene lookup returns CDR1 MNHEY and CDR2 SVGEGT. CDR3 amino acids: CASKISAPKNNEQFF. The CDR3 bases are TGTGCCAGCAAAATTAGCGCGCCCAAGAACAATGAGCAGTTCTTC.

CDR3 DNA sequence: TGTGCCAGCAGCCAAGGGACACTCAATTCACCCCTCCACTTT. It is translated as CASSQGTLNSPLHF. V usage is TRBV4-2 and J usage is TRBJ1-6, with D possibly matching TRBD1 (5 bases). The CDR3 has 14 residues. Germline V lookup: CDR1 LGHNA, CDR2 YNFKEQ. V lost 1 base to trimming and J lost 7 bases, with 8 bases between them.

This clonotype has a count of ten or more. V is TRBV4-1 and J is TRBJ2-7; D call uncertain. This CDR3 contains 13 residues. Germline values: CDR1 MGHRA, CDR2 YSYEKL. With 3 bases removed from V and 2 bases from J, the gap between germline ends came to 8 bases. CDR3 coding DNA: TGCGCCAGCAGCCATGATTCAGCCTACGAGCAGTACTTC. Protein: CASSHDSAYEQYF.

The table lists this clonotype with a few counts. J is TRBJ2-1 and V is TRBV12-3 or TRBV12-4; possibly TRBD2 for D (5 bases). The CDR3 contains 14 residues. V was trimmed by 7 bases and J by 0 bases, leaving 10 bases between them. This CDR3 is CASTSISSYNEQFF. CDR3 in DNA: TGTGCCAGCACTAGCATAAGCTCCTACAATGAGCAGTTCTTC.

There are a few counts of this clonotype. The V gene is TRBV10-2, the J gene TRBJ2-1; D may be TRBD1 (5 bases). The CDR3 length is 14 residues. The germline gives CDR1 WSHSY, CDR2 SAAADI. The ends were cut back, 0 bases at V and 4 bases at J, with 7 bases in the middle. The CDR3 coding sequence is TGCGCCAGCAGTGAGTCGGGGCCGTACAATGAGCAGTTCTTC. It yields the protein CASSESGPYNEQFF.

The chain couples TRBV14 to TRBJ2-7; possible D gene TRBD1, 5 bases. The CDR3 consists of 14 residues. V was pared by 0 bases and J by 4 bases, with 10 bases between. The germline V gene encodes CDR1 SGHDN and CDR2 FVKESK. The CDR3 DNA reads as TGTGCCAGCAGCCAAGAGCTAGGGGCGTACGAGCAGTACTTC. It encodes CASSQELGAYEQYF.

This chain joins TRBV20-1 and TRBJ2-3; 12 bases match TRBD1. Germline V gene sequence: CDR1 DFQATT, CDR2 SNEGSKA (reference sequence). The ends lost 3 bases at V and 0 bases at J; junction bases unmatched: 4. The CDR3 has 16 residues. The chain's CDR3 is CSASGDRGLSTDTQYF. The CDR3 nucleotides read TGCAGTGCTAGTGGGGACAGGGGGCTTAGCACAGATACGCAGTATTTT.

The chain carries TRBV4-2 and TRBJ2-2; D is uncertain. Trimming took off 0 bases at V and 2 bases at J, with 13 bases between the two ends. From germline, CDR1 is LGHNA and CDR2 YNFKEQ. The CDR3 extends over 17 amino acids. DNA of the CDR3: TGTGCCAGCAGCCAAGAAACTTCCCCATACAACACCGGGGAGCTGTTTTTT. Protein sequence: CASSQETSPYNTGELFF.

This clonotype has ten or more counts. Here the CDR3 reads CATSRAGAFSSYNEQFF. The CDR3 region has the DNA TGTGCCACCAGCAGAGCGGGGGCCTTCTCCTCCTACAATGAGCAGTTCTTC. The chain uses TRBV15 and TRBJ2-1; perhaps D is TRBD1 or TRBD2 (6 bases each). The V end was cut by 1 base, the J end by 0 bases, with 13 bases between. The CDR3 sequence is 17 residues long. From germline, CDR1 is LNHNV and CDR2 YYDKDF (reference sequence).